The sequence of this T cell receptor beta chain was determined in a study of shared clonotypes between healthy human individuals. Germline V gene data show CDR1 as LNHDA and CDR2 as SQIVND (reference sequence). This CDR3 has 13 amino acids. V lost 4 bases and J 5 bases, leaving 9 bases between the germline ends. Each unsorted PBMC replicate got 300 ng genomic DNA, tens of thousands of genomes. The assay was immunoSEQ multiplex PCR, and TCRdb's table has in-frame clones only and misses some. The profile shows about 510,000 clones, 79% of them singletons. Of note for this clone: The antigen is undetermined.

Study-wide results and caveats: Apart from blood, nothing was sampled; tissue repertoires likely differ.

This clonotype originated in a woman in her thirties or forties in good health. Some clones in this sample may be carry-over from other donors' samples. This chain connects TRBV19 to TRBJ1-5, with D uncertain. The specimen sequenced was PBMCs. DNA for the CDR3: TGTGCCAGTAGTAATCAGGCCCATCAGCCCCAGCATTTT. Amino acids: CASSNQAHQPQHF.